Below are 9 T cell receptor beta chains sequenced from a single sample in a study of early T cells in non-severe SARS-CoV-2 infection. TCRdb called the 5' RACE reads again in MiXCR, with one record for every CDR3 protein. The table lists about 98,000 distinct CDR3 sequences, approximately 11% of them singletons. Sequenced: whole blood. The receptors shown here come from an adult who was a healthcare worker with PCR-confirmed SARS-CoV-2 infection or an uninfected control (not recorded which).

This clonotype appeared a few times. The chain recombines TRBV7-9 with TRBJ1-1, with D unclear. Germline-derived CDR1 and CDR2 are SEHNR and FQNEAQ (reference sequence). V lost 5 bases and J 12 bases, leaving 13 bases between the germline ends. The CDR3 contains 11 residues. DNA of the CDR3: TGTGCCAGCAGCGCTGGCCCTGACCCTTTCTTT. The encoded protein is CASSAGPDPFF.

The sample holds many counts of this clonotype. The chain is built from TRBV5-5 and TRBJ2-2; D is undetermined. The ends were cut back, 2 bases at V and 5 bases at J, with 10 bases in the middle. The CDR3 runs 14 residues. Germline loops: CDR1 SGHKS, CDR2 YYEKEE (reference sequence). The CDR3 here is CASSLGMGTGELFF. As DNA, the CDR3 is TGTGCCAGCAGCTTAGGGATGGGGACCGGGGAGCTGTTTTTT.

There are a few counts of this clonotype. Its ends do not fully match the called genes, so a read error is possible. The V and J genes are TRBV28 and TRBJ1-1, with D possibly matching TRBD1 (5 bases). CDR3 length equals 12 residues. Germline assignment: CDR1 MDHEN and CDR2 SYDVKM. CDR3 sequence reads: CASSLWGSDAFF. The DNA for the CDR3 is TGTGCCAGCAGTTTGTGGGGGTCTGACGCTTTCTTT. Supplemented by reference TRBV28 and TRBJ1-1, the full variable domain reads DVKVTQSSRYLVKRTGEKVFLECVQDMDHENMFWYRQDPGLGLRLIYFSYDVKMKEKGDIPEGYSVSREKKERFSLILESASTNQTSMYLCASSLWGSDAFFGQGTRLTVV.

The V and J genes are TRBV10-3 and TRBJ1-2; D is uncertain. The CDR3 extends over 12 amino acids. V was trimmed by 1 base and J by 6 bases, leaving 6 bases between them. The germline gives CDR1 ENHRY, CDR2 SYGVKD. The CDR3 region has the DNA TGTGCCATCAGTGAGTGGGGAGATGGCTACACCTTC. This sequence encodes CAISEWGDGYTF.

In this sample, this clonotype turned up many times. The chain joins TRBV1 to TRBJ1-6; TRBD1 reflects the table's D call only, with no check against the DNA. TRBV1 is assigned pseudogene status. This CDR3 comprises 16 residues. In DNA, the CDR3 is TGCACCAGCAGCCAAGAAGGGGACAGAACTAATTCACCCCTCCACTTT. It specifies CTSSQEGDRTNSPLHF.

The gene calls are TRBV28 and TRBJ2-7; 7 positions agree with TRBD1. Losses at the gene ends were 8 bases for V and 7 bases for J; bases not matched to a gene: 14. The germline V gene has CDR1 MDHEN and CDR2 SYDVKM. This CDR3 contains 14 residues. The CDR3 reads CASGTGTAFREQYF. The CDR3 nucleotides are TGTGCCAGCGGAACCGGGACAGCGTTCAGGGAGCAGTACTTC.

Ten or more counts support this clonotype. V is TRBV5-6 and J is TRBJ1-5; D is unresolved. This CDR3 spans 17 amino acids. V was trimmed by 0 bases and J by 5 bases, leaving 18 bases between them. CDR1 is SGHDT, CDR2 YYEEEE, per germline. CDR3 amino acids: CASSLAVGTPGDQPQHF. In nucleotides, the CDR3 is TGTGCCAGCAGCTTGGCCGTAGGCACCCCTGGCGATCAGCCCCAGCATTTT.

This clonotype was counted many times. The rearrangement uses TRBV5-1 and TRBJ1-4, with a weak D call TRBD1 (5 bases). This CDR3 has 15 amino acids. CDR1 is SGHRS, CDR2 YFSETQ, per germline. The V end lost 9 bases, the J end lost 8 bases, and 23 bases lay between the germline ends. The CDR3 sequence: CATRPWGSSVEKLFF. The CDR3 region has the DNA TGCGCCACCCGTCCTTGGGGGTCGAGTGTGGAAAAACTGTTTTTT.

Concerning this clonotype: Since no conserved phenylalanine or tryptophan closes the CDR3, a read error is the likely cause. It is unclear where the CDR3 begins or ends on the DNA, so no DNA is shown, and the CDR3 is as TCRdb lists it. This CDR3 is CASSLGEGQL. The chain links TRBV7-9 to TRBJ1-2; TRBD1, the D gene given by the table, was not confirmed from the DNA. The CDR3 numbers 10 amino acids, ends counted. CDR1 and CDR2 from the germline V gene are SEHNR and FQNEAQ (reference sequence).